Shown below are 29 T cell receptor beta chains from a single sample sequenced in a study of T cells after yellow fever vaccination (dated by TCRdb to between 2017 and 2020). Library creation used 5' RACE. Sequencing relied on an Illumina NovaSeq 6000. TCRdb cleaned the public reads at Q25 with fastp, built clones with MiXCR and kept in-frame beta chains. Rows merge per CDR3 protein into single entries with the most common DNA and genes. This sample gives about 320,000 distinct CDR3 sequences in total; roughly 10% of them show up just once. 2.5% to 4% of the sample is taken by the ten largest. The intended sense of this specimen's treatment or condition label: live attenuated yellow fever vaccine strain. The starting material was CD4+ T cells sorted from PBMCs, obtained 45 days after the yellow fever booster vaccination. Receptor source: a young man who received the YFV17D yellow fever vaccine.

The chain couples TRBV7-9 to TRBJ2-2; D remains ambiguous. From germline, CDR1 is SEHNR and CDR2 FQNEAQ (reference sequence). CDR3 length: 16 residues. The V end was cut by 3 bases, the J end by 0 bases, with 11 bases between. Here the CDR3 reads CASSFKGMPNTGELFF. The CDR3 nucleotides read TGTGCCAGCAGCTTCAAAGGGATGCCGAACACCGGGGAGCTGTTTTTT.

Only a few counts were recorded for this clonotype. V usage is TRBV6-2 or TRBV6-3 and J usage is TRBJ1-4, with TRBD1 matching over 7 bases. Germline V gene sequence: CDR1 MNHEY, CDR2 SVGEGT. There are 13 residues in the CDR3. Trimming took 3 bases from V and 11 from J; bases not matched to a gene: 6. The CDR3 coding sequence is TGTGCCAGCAGTTATTTACTACAGGGGAAACTGTTTTTT. Its protein is CASSYLLQGKLFF.

This chain connects TRBV20-1 to TRBJ2-1; D possibly corresponds to TRBD1 (6 bases). Germline V CDR1 and CDR2: DFQATT, SNEGSKA (reference sequence). This CDR3 comprises 15 residues. V dropped 3 bases and J dropped 8 bases, with 20 bases sitting between them. The chain's CDR3 is CSASGRQVGLDEQFF. In nucleotides, the CDR3 is TGCAGTGCTAGCGGTCGACAGGTGGGGTTGGATGAGCAGTTCTTC.

The chain uses TRBV20-1 and TRBJ1-6; the match to TRBD1 covers 7 bases. Germline V gives CDR1 DFQATT, CDR2 SNEGSKA (reference sequence). V lost 6 bases, J lost 0 bases, and 5 bases stayed unmatched. This CDR3 region has 15 residues. This chain's CDR3 is CSATRDSSYNSPLHF. DNA of the CDR3: TGCAGTGCGACCCGGGACAGCTCCTATAATTCACCCCTCCACTTT.

The chain has TRBV28 and TRBJ2-1; D is unresolved. This CDR3 has 14 amino acids. V was trimmed by 5 bases and J by 0 bases, leaving 8 bases between them. Germline assignment: CDR1 MDHEN and CDR2 SYDVKM. The CDR3 DNA reads TGTGCCAGCAGTCGGTCAAGCTCCTACAATGAGCAGTTCTTC. Protein: CASSRSSSYNEQFF. The complete variable domain, with remaining parts taken from reference TRBV28 and TRBJ2-1, reads DVKVTQSSRYLVKRTGEKVFLECVQDMDHENMFWYRQDPGLGLRLIYFSYDVKMKEKGDIPEGYSVSREKKERFSLILESASTNQTSMYLCASSRSSSYNEQFFGPGTRLTVL.

The rearrangement joins TRBV6-1 to TRBJ2-3; the D call may be TRBD1 or TRBD2 (7 bases each). V was shortened by 9 bases and J by 4 bases, with 23 bases between the two germline ends. The CDR3 is made up of 16 amino acids. Germline-derived CDR1 and CDR2 are MNHNS and SASEGT. The CDR3 nucleotides are TGTGCCAGTTCGTGGGGAGGGGGCAATTTGGCAGATACGCAGTATTTT. It encodes CASSWGGGNLADTQYF.

The sample holds many counts of this clonotype. The chain links TRBV20-1 to TRBJ1-2; TRBD1 aligns across 7 bases. CDR1 DFQATT and CDR2 SNEGSKA come from the germline V gene (reference sequence). V was clipped by 5 bases and J by 3 bases; unmatched bases: 12. CDR3 length equals 15 residues. The CDR3 reads CSAGAGGGFDYGYTF. In DNA, the CDR3 is TGCAGTGCTGGCGCAGGGGGAGGATTCGACTATGGCTACACCTTC.

This clonotype has ten or more counts. The chain has TRBV29-1 and TRBJ2-6; D might be TRBD1 or TRBD2, each matching 5 bases. This CDR3 comprises 17 residues. Trimming stripped 6 bases from V and 0 bases from J, with 18 bases between. The germline V gene has CDR1 SQVTM and CDR2 ANQGSEA. The CDR3, as DNA: TGCAGCGTAGGAACATGGGACGGATACTCTGGGGCCAACGTCCTGACTTTC. It specifies CSVGTWDGYSGANVLTF.

The chain combines TRBV6-5 with TRBJ2-2, with D tentatively TRBD1 or TRBD2 (6 bases each). The CDR3 sequence is 15 residues long. The germline gives CDR1 MNHEY, CDR2 SVGAGI. V lost 1 base and J lost 3, with 9 bases in between. CDR3 in amino acids: CASSYWGAYTGELFF. The CDR3 DNA reads as TGTGCCAGCAGTTACTGGGGGGCGTACACCGGGGAGCTGTTTTTT.

This clonotype was seen a few times. The CDR3 bases are TGTGCCAGCAGGAAGGACACGATCCTGACCGGGGAGCTGTTTTTT. The encoded protein is CASRKDTILTGELFF. The chain uses TRBV2 and TRBJ2-2; tentative D call: TRBD1 (5 bases). Per germline, CDR1 SNHLY and CDR2 FYNNEI. Trimming removed 6 bases from V and 5 bases from J, with 16 bases in between. The CDR3 is 15 amino acids. Drawing the rest from reference TRBV2 and TRBJ2-2, the complete variable domain is EPEVTQTPSHQVTQMGQEVILRCVPISNHLYFYWYRQILGQKVEFLVSFYNNEISEKSEIFDDQFSVERPDGSNFTLKIRSTKLEDSAMYFCASRKDTILTGELFFGEGSRLTVL.

The sample holds a few counts of this clonotype. The chain links TRBV2 to TRBJ2-1; D is unresolved. The V gene lost 5 bases and the J gene lost 9 bases, with 8 bases spanning the gap. The CDR3 runs 11 residues. CDR1 and CDR2 from the germline V gene are SNHLY and FYNNEI. DNA of the CDR3: TGTGCCAGCAGTCCGGACGGTGAGCAGTTCTTC. It codes for CASSPDGEQFF.

J is TRBJ1-2 and V is TRBV2; 7 nucleotides match TRBD1. This CDR3 comprises 14 residues. Germline V lookup: CDR1 SNHLY, CDR2 FYNNEI. The J segment lost 0 bases and the V segment lost 11 bases, leaving 9 bases of the junction unmatched. CDR3 coding DNA: TGTGCCGGATCCCGACAGGGAGCTAACTATGGCTACACCTTC. It yields the protein CAGSRQGANYGYTF.

This chain links TRBV9 with TRBJ2-5; 7 positions agree with TRBD2. Germline trimming cut 3 bases from V and 7 bases from J; bases unmatched to any gene: 3. This CDR3 has 12 residues. Per the germline V gene, CDR1 is SGDLS and CDR2 is YYNGEE. DNA of the CDR3: TGTGCCAGCAGCGGGGGGGGAGGGACCCAGTACTTC. This codes for CASSGGGGTQYF. The full variable domain, completed using reference TRBV9 and TRBJ2-5, is DSGVTQTPKHLITATGQRVTLRCSPRSGDLSVYWYQQSLDQGLQFLIQYYNGEERAKGNILERFSAQQFPDLHSELNLSSLELGDSALYFCASSGGGGTQYFGPGTRLLVL.

The genes are TRBV6-5 and TRBJ1-6; D possibly corresponds to TRBD1 (5 bases). CDR1 MNHEY and CDR2 SVGAGI come from the germline V gene. This CDR3 region has 14 residues. Deletions cut 6 bases from V and 9 bases from J, with 15 bases between. The CDR3 sequence is CASSRDSFLSPLHF. The CDR3 nucleotides read TGTGCCAGCAGCCGTGACAGTTTTCTTTCACCCCTCCACTTT.

This clonotype has only a few counts. CDR3 residues: CASSFTSRVTEAFF. DNA of the CDR3: TGTGCCAGCAGTTTCACATCGCGGGTCACTGAAGCTTTCTTT. This chain links TRBV27 with TRBJ1-1; no clear D. The length of the CDR3 is 14 residues. Trimming took 3 bases from V and 4 from J, leaving 12 bases between them. CDR1 is MNHEY and CDR2 is SMNVEV in the germline V gene (reference sequence).

This clonotype was seen at least ten times. This sequence joins TRBV5-1 and TRBJ2-3; a possible D gene is TRBD2 (7 bases). Trimming left V 5 bases short and J 4 bases short, with 20 bases between. The CDR3 covers 16 residues. Germline V gene data show CDR1 as SGHRS and CDR2 as YFSETQ. Here the CDR3 reads CASSQRIREGADTQYF. The DNA for the CDR3 is TGCGCCAGCAGTCAACGAATCAGGGAGGGGGCAGATACGCAGTATTTT.

This clonotype occurred a few times. The V and J genes are TRBV4-2 and TRBJ2-5; 10 bases line up with TRBD2. CDR3 length: 17 residues. The germline V gene encodes CDR1 LGHNA and CDR2 YNFKEQ. J lost 5 bases, V lost 4 bases, and 13 bases had no gene match. The CDR3 coding sequence is TGTGCCAGCAGCCGAGACGGTTCTAGCGGGGGTTATGAGACCCAGTACTTC. Its translation: CASSRDGSSGGYETQYF.

The rearrangement joins TRBV28 to TRBJ1-2, with D possibly TRBD1 on 5 matching bases. The CDR3 spans 11 residues. Trimming pared 5 bases from V and 8 bases from J, leaving 9 bases between. Germline CDR1 reads MDHEN; CDR2 reads SYDVKM. DNA for the CDR3: TGTGCCAGCAGTGCAGGGCTGGGCTACACCTTC. As protein: CASSAGLGYTF.

This clonotype appeared a single time. V is TRBV6-1 and J is TRBJ2-4; D is tentatively TRBD1 or TRBD2 (5 bases each). The CDR3 totals 14 residues. Trimming left V 4 bases short and J 8 bases short, with 15 bases between. Per the germline V gene, CDR1 is MNHNS and CDR2 is SASEGT. CDR3 residues: CASSGGTAVDIQYF. CDR3 sequence (DNA): TGTGCCAGCAGTGGGGGGACCGCTGTAGACATTCAGTACTTC.

This clonotype was seen only a few times. The chain uses TRBV5-1 and TRBJ2-3, with TRBD1 as a possible D gene (5 bases). There are 14 residues in the CDR3. The germline V and J ends were trimmed by 2 bases and 4 bases, with 11 bases remaining between them. The germline V gene encodes CDR1 SGHRS and CDR2 YFSETQ. The chain's CDR3 is CASSFSGIADTQYF. The CDR3 bases are TGCGCCAGCAGCTTCTCAGGGATCGCAGATACGCAGTATTTT. The variable domain in full, completed from reference TRBV5-1 and TRBJ2-3, reads KAGVTQTPRYLIKTRGQQVTLSCSPISGHRSVSWYQQTPGQGLQFLFEYFSETQRNKGNFPGRFSGRQFSNSRSEMNVSTLELGDSALYLCASSFSGIADTQYFGPGTRLTVL.

The J gene is TRBJ2-3, the V gene TRBV10-1; TRBD2 agrees at 12 bases. The ends lost 6 bases at V and 2 bases at J; junction bases unmatched: 6. This CDR3 comprises 16 residues. The V gene's germline CDR1 is WNHNN and CDR2 SYGVQD (reference sequence). CDR3 nucleotides: TGCGCCAGCAGCCTAGCGGGGGGGCTCGACACAGATACGCAGTATTTT. Its protein is CASSLAGGLDTDTQYF.

This clonotype occurred a few times. The CDR3 sequence is CASSPYDTDTQYF. The CDR3, as DNA: TGTGCCAGCAGCCCTTATGACACAGATACGCAGTATTTT. This chain connects TRBV11-2 to TRBJ2-3; no firm D call. The germline V gene has CDR1 SGHAT and CDR2 FQNNGV. CDR3 length equals 13 residues. V gave up 5 bases and J gave up 2 bases, with 8 bases separating them.

This clonotype turned up a few times. V and J are TRBV7-9 and TRBJ1-1; no reliable D call. The germline gives CDR1 SEHNR, CDR2 FQNEAQ (reference sequence). This CDR3 spans 14 amino acids. Trimming stripped 2 bases from V and 4 bases from J, with 11 bases between. CDR3 sequence reads: CASSLSGPATEAFF. The DNA for the CDR3 is TGTGCCAGCAGCTTATCTGGCCCGGCCACTGAAGCTTTCTTT.

The chain combines TRBV7-9 with TRBJ1-3, with D unresolved. Trimming removed 7 bases from V and 2 bases from J, with 15 bases in between. Per the germline V gene, CDR1 is SEHNR and CDR2 is FQNEAQ (reference sequence). The CDR3 length is 15 residues. Written as DNA, the CDR3 is TGTGCCAGCACCGTTTTTGAGGTCGCTGGAAACACCATATATTTT. Translating it yields CASTVFEVAGNTIYF.

The table lists this clonotype with a few counts. The chain couples TRBV19 to TRBJ2-5; no clear D gene. Trimming removed 4 bases from V and 3 bases from J, with 12 bases in between. This CDR3 is built from 14 residues. Germline V CDR1 and CDR2: LNHDA, SQIVND (reference sequence). CDR3 protein: CASSNWISEETQYF. DNA of the CDR3: TGTGCCAGTAGTAACTGGATCTCAGAAGAGACCCAGTACTTC.

The V gene is TRBV11-2, the J gene TRBJ1-1, with no clear D. Looked up from germline, CDR1 is SGHAT and CDR2 is FQNNGV. The CDR3 is 13 residues long. Trimming cost V 2 bases and J 1 base, with 5 bases left between them. In nucleotides, the CDR3 is TGTGCCAGCAGCTTAACACCGAACACTGAAGCTTTCTTT. Residues: CASSLTPNTEAFF. The entire variable domain, with the rest obtained from reference TRBV11-2 and TRBJ1-1, is as follows: EAGVAQSPRYKIIEKRQSVAFWCNPISGHATLYWYQQILGQGPKLLIQFQNNGVVDDSQLPKDRFSAERLKGVDSTLKIQPAKLEDSAVYLCASSLTPNTEAFFGQGTRLTVV.

The chain has TRBV5-1 and TRBJ1-3; D might be TRBD1 (5 bases). The CDR3 is 12 amino acids. The germline V gene encodes CDR1 SGHRS and CDR2 YFSETQ. The V gene lost 2 bases and the J gene lost 11 bases, with 11 bases spanning the gap. CDR3 amino acids: CASSFQGDAIYF. Here the CDR3 DNA reads TGCGCCAGCAGCTTCCAGGGAGACGCCATATATTTT.

This clonotype was seen only a few times. V is TRBV7-9 and J is TRBJ1-1, with D possibly TRBD1 on 5 matching bases. V lost 6 bases to trimming and J lost 2 bases, with 16 bases between them. Per the germline V gene, CDR1 is SEHNR and CDR2 is FQNEAQ (reference sequence). The CDR3 is 15 residues long. CDR3 amino acids: CASSPRPGGNTEAFF. CDR3 in DNA: TGTGCCAGCAGTCCTAGGCCCGGGGGAAACACTGAAGCTTTCTTT.

This chain joins TRBV4-3 and TRBJ1-1; perhaps TRBD1 as D (6 bases). Germline V gene data show CDR1 as LGHNA and CDR2 as YSLEER. The ends were cut back, 0 bases at V and 5 bases at J, with 10 bases in the middle. There are 14 residues in the CDR3. CDR3 nucleotides: TGCGCCAGCAGCCAAGAGAGGGGGTATACTGAAGCTTTCTTT. Encoded protein: CASSQERGYTEAFF.